The TCR beta chain under discussion was sequenced for a study of T cell changes during pregnancy in multiple sclerosis. In germline, CDR1 is LNHDA, CDR2 SQIVND (reference sequence). V gave up 5 bases and J gave up 11 bases, with 13 bases separating them. CDR3 length: 12 residues. Sequencing used immunoSEQ multiplex PCR; TCRdb keeps in-frame clones, though not all of them. The sample has some 70,000 clones, roughly 91% seen once. This sequence joins TRBV19 and TRBJ1-5, with a tentative D call TRBD1 (6 bases). The TCR was taken from a female donor with multiple sclerosis, enrolled in a pregnancy study. This specimen was CD8+ T cells from peripheral blood mononuclear cells, taken before pregnancy. CDR3 bases: TGTGCCAGTAGTCTGGACAGTGCAGCCCAGCATTTT. Protein product: CASSLDSAAQHF.